This T cell receptor beta chain comes out of a study of technical replicates of blood from several donors. With 8 bases removed from V and 3 bases from J, the gap between germline ends came to 17 bases. The CDR3 totals 14 residues. CDR1 MNHEY and CDR2 SVGAGI come from the germline V gene. TCRdb's table, derived via immunoSEQ multiplex PCR, lists solely in-frame clones and lacks some. The table includes roughly 45,000 clones, 92% detected once. The chain is built from TRBV6-5 and TRBJ2-7; D is perhaps TRBD2 (5 bases). Input material: PBMCs. This TCR was recovered from a human donor in good health. Some clones in this sample may be carry-over from other donors' samples. CDR3 in DNA: TGTGCCAGCTCATACCGGGCCAGCGGCTACGAGCAGTACTTC. Translation gives CASSYRASGYEQYF.